This passage covers 20 T cell receptor beta chains from one sample sequenced in a study of T cells in Graves' hyperthyroidism and ophthalmopathy. From RNA transcripts, TCR beta CDR3 regions were amplified. The TCR CDR3 was amplified in a first-round RT-PCR using the HTBI primer set. Via MiXCR, TCRdb re-called the multiplex PCR reads, giving one row per CDR3 protein. The data hold a few hundred thousand distinct CDR3 sequences, with approximately 14% observed a single time. The sample was blood. These receptors all stem from a woman between 18 and 29 years old with Graves' hyperthyroidism.

The genes are TRBV30 and TRBJ2-1, with 14 bases fitting TRBD2. CDR3 size: 16 residues. V shed 5 bases, J shed 4 bases, and the junction held 7 bases outside the gene matches. Germline CDR1 is GTSNPN and CDR2 is SVGIG (reference sequence). The CDR3 here is CAWQGLAGANYNEQFF. CDR3 nucleotide sequence: TGTGCCTGGCAGGGACTAGCGGGGGCCAATTACAATGAGCAGTTCTTC.

Remarks on this clonotype: This may arise from a read error, as a much more abundant clone is one base away. CDR3 residues: CASSSYQGATNEKPFF. The CDR3 DNA reads as TGTGCCAGCAGTTCTTATCAGGGGGCAACTAATGAAAAACCGTTTTTT. The genes are TRBV27 and TRBJ1-4; TRBD1 matches at 8 bases. Germline V lookup: CDR1 MNHEY, CDR2 SMNVEV (reference sequence). The CDR3 length is 16 residues.

Ten or more counts support this clonotype. The rearrangement links TRBV12-3 or TRBV12-4 to TRBJ2-3, with 8 positions matching TRBD1. This CDR3 is 16 amino acids long. V trimming: 5 bases; J trimming: 0 bases; junction bases outside the gene matches: 7. The CDR3 region has the DNA TGTGCCAGCAGTGACCGGGACAGGCTTAGCACAGATACGCAGTATTTT. This codes for CASSDRDRLSTDTQYF.

This clonotype was detected only once. CDR3 coding DNA: TGTGCCAGCAGTGACAGGGGGACGATGAACACTGAAGCTTTCTTT. Translation gives CASSDRGTMNTEAFF. The chain is built from TRBV6-1 and TRBJ1-1, with 7 nucleotides matching TRBD1. The CDR3 contains 15 residues. CDR1 and CDR2 (germline): MNHNS, SASEGT. Trimming removed 3 bases from V and 0 bases from J; junction bases left unmatched: 4.

The chain combines TRBV9 with TRBJ1-2; D is unresolved. There are 15 residues in the CDR3. Germline V gene sequence: CDR1 SGDLS, CDR2 YYNGEE. Trimming removed 2 bases from V and 2 bases from J, with 13 bases in between. The CDR3 loop is CASSVSQVPNYGYTF. The CDR3 DNA reads as TGTGCCAGCAGCGTCAGCCAGGTCCCAAACTATGGCTACACCTTC.

This clonotype showed up just a few times. The CDR3, as DNA: TGTGCCAGCAGTTACTCCTCAAGGGGGAACACTGAAGCTTTCTTT. Protein: CASSYSSRGNTEAFF. The chain joins TRBV6-6 to TRBJ1-1; D is perhaps TRBD1 (5 bases). CDR3 length equals 15 residues. Trimming took 0 bases from V and 1 from J, leaving 9 bases between them. Germline CDR1 reads MNHNY; CDR2 reads SVGAGI (reference sequence).

This clonotype has ten or more counts. The V gene is TRBV2, the J gene TRBJ2-1, with 11 nucleotides matching TRBD1. The CDR3 sequence is 15 residues long. Trimming at V came to 7 bases and at J to 3 bases, leaving 5 bases not matched to a gene. CDR1 and CDR2 from the germline V gene are SNHLY and FYNNEI. DNA of the CDR3: TGTGCCAGCAACCCGGGACAGGGGGGCTACAATGAGCAGTTCTTC. Translating it yields CASNPGQGGYNEQFF.

This clonotype was observed at least ten times. The chain combines TRBV15 with TRBJ2-1; 8 bases fit TRBD2. CDR1 is LNHNV and CDR2 is YYDKDF in the germline V gene (reference sequence). The ends lost 0 bases at V and 6 bases at J; junction bases unmatched: 10. The CDR3 has 17 residues. The CDR3 reads CATSRDRVSGSRNEQFF. CDR3 DNA sequence: TGTGCCACCAGCAGAGATCGCGTGAGCGGGAGCCGCAATGAGCAGTTCTTC.

The V call is TRBV9, the J call TRBJ2-7; D remains ambiguous. The germline V and J ends were trimmed by 3 bases and 2 bases, with 9 bases remaining between them. CDR1 SGDLS and CDR2 YYNGEE come from the germline V gene. This CDR3 is built from 13 residues. The CDR3 sequence: CASSAVGTYEQYV. The CDR3 nucleotides read TGTGCCAGCAGCGCCGTCGGAACCTACGAGCAGTACGTC.

In its sample, this clonotype was seen a few times. The chain employs TRBV6-1 and TRBJ1-2; no reliable D call. Looked up from germline, CDR1 is MNHNS and CDR2 is SASEGT. This CDR3 comprises 15 residues. Between the trimmed V and J ends, which lost 6 bases and 2 bases, there was a span of 16 bases. CDR3 region: CASRPNRRNNYGYTF. The CDR3 coding sequence is TGTGCCAGCAGACCGAACCGACGGAACAACTATGGCTACACCTTC.

There are many counts of this clonotype. The rearrangement joins TRBV27 to TRBJ2-7; a weak D match, TRBD2 (6 bases). Trimming took 6 bases from V and 1 from J, leaving 13 bases between them. Germline CDR1 is MNHEY and CDR2 is SMNVEV (reference sequence). This CDR3 comprises 14 residues. The CDR3 DNA is TGTGCCAGCAGCTCGGAGGGTCCGTCCTACGAGCAGTACTTC. It is translated as CASSSEGPSYEQYF.

The table lists this clonotype with many counts. The rearrangement uses TRBV10-3 and TRBJ2-1, with TRBD2 as a possible D gene (6 bases). Germline V gene lookup returns CDR1 ENHRY and CDR2 SYGVKD. The CDR3 is made up of 12 amino acids. Trimming stripped 6 bases from V and 3 bases from J, with 6 bases between. CDR3 region: CAIRGLYNEQFF. The CDR3 region has the DNA TGTGCCATCAGGGGACTCTACAATGAGCAGTTCTTC.

This clonotype has a count of ten or more. The chain recombines TRBV7-3 with TRBJ1-1; D remains ambiguous. V was clipped by 6 bases and J by 5 bases, with 10 bases between them. Looked up from germline, CDR1 is SGHTA and CDR2 is FQGTGA. The CDR3 loop spans 12 amino acids. CDR3 loop: CASSLVRTEAFF. For the CDR3, the DNA is TGTGCCAGCAGTTTGGTGAGAACTGAAGCTTTCTTT.

The rearrangement joins TRBV6-1 to TRBJ1-2; D uncertain. Between the trimmed V and J ends, which lost 7 bases and 6 bases, there was a span of 18 bases. The CDR3 totals 14 residues. Per the germline V gene, CDR1 is MNHNS and CDR2 is SASEGT. The CDR3 sequence: CASTEGGPDNGYTF. Here the CDR3 DNA reads TGTGCCAGCACCGAGGGAGGTCCCGATAATGGCTACACCTTC.

This clonotype was seen a handful of times. The chain employs TRBV6-6 and TRBJ2-1; maybe TRBD2 (6 bases). The CDR3 consists of 15 residues. CDR1 MNHNY and CDR2 SVGAGI come from the germline V gene (reference sequence). V was clipped by 2 bases and J by 6 bases, with 14 bases between them. The CDR3 is CASSYDGPGGNEQFF. The DNA for the CDR3 is TGTGCCAGCAGTTACGACGGTCCCGGGGGCAATGAGCAGTTCTTC.

The table lists this clonotype with many counts. The rearrangement links TRBV15 to TRBJ2-5, with D unclear. V dropped 0 bases and J dropped 1 base, with 9 bases sitting between them. Germline values: CDR1 LNHNV, CDR2 YYDKDF (reference sequence). CDR3 length: 15 amino acids. CDR3 in amino acids: CATSRDLGFQETQYF. In DNA, the CDR3 is TGTGCCACCAGCAGAGATCTAGGCTTCCAAGAGACCCAGTACTTC.

This clonotype was recorded at least ten times. The V gene is TRBV5-5, the J gene TRBJ1-1, with D hard to call. In germline, CDR1 is SGHKS, CDR2 YYEKEE (reference sequence). The CDR3 has 16 amino acids. Trimming took 4 bases from V and 2 from J, leaving 18 bases between them. CDR3 in amino acids: CASSLGVAAGNTEAFF. The CDR3 DNA sequence: TGTGCCAGCAGCCTTGGGGTGGCGGCGGGAAACACTGAAGCTTTCTTT. The full variable domain, with the rest looked up from reference TRBV5-5 and TRBJ1-1, is DAGVTQSPTHLIKTRGQQVTLRCSPISGHKSVSWYQQVLGQGPQFIFQYYEKEERGRGNFPDRFSARQFPNYSSELNVNALLLGDSALYLCASSLGVAAGNTEAFFGQGTRLTVV.

This clonotype has only a few counts. This chain connects TRBV6-1 to TRBJ2-3; D is possibly TRBD1 (5 bases). CDR1 is MNHNS and CDR2 is SASEGT in the germline V gene. The CDR3 totals 12 residues. V was pared by 5 bases and J by 4 bases, with 7 bases between. The CDR3 protein is CASSRQSDTQYF. The CDR3 bases are TGTGCCAGCAGTCGACAGTCAGATACGCAGTATTTT.

In this sample, this clonotype turned up a few times. DNA of the CDR3: TGTGCCAGCAGTTATATTTCTGGGGCCAACGTCCTGACTTTC. Translation: CASSYISGANVLTF. The rearrangement uses TRBV6-9 and TRBJ2-6; unclear D gene. The germline V and J ends were trimmed by 2 bases and 1 base, with 3 bases remaining between them. This CDR3 is 14 amino acids long. Germline V gene data show CDR1 as MNHGY and CDR2 as SVAAGI.

The chain has TRBV20-1 and TRBJ2-3; 9 nucleotides line up with TRBD1. Germline loops: CDR1 DFQATT, CDR2 SNEGSKA (reference sequence). The CDR3 is 14 residues long. Trimming removed 2 bases from V and 3 bases from J; junction bases left unmatched: 3. CDR3 residues: CSARPGTGTDTQYF. In nucleotides, the CDR3 is TGCAGTGCTAGACCCGGGACAGGGACAGATACGCAGTATTTT.